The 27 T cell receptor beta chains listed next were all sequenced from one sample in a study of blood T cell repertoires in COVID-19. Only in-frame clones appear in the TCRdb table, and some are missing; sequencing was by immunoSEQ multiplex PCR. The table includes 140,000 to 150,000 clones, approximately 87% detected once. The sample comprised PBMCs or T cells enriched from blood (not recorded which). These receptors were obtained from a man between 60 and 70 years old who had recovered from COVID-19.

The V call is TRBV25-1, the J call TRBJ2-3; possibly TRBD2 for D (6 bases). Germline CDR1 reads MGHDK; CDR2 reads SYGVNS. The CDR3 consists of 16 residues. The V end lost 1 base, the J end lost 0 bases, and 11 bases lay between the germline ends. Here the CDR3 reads CASSESGGGSTDTQYF. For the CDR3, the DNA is TGTGCCAGCAGTGAATCCGGAGGAGGGAGCACAGATACGCAGTATTTT.

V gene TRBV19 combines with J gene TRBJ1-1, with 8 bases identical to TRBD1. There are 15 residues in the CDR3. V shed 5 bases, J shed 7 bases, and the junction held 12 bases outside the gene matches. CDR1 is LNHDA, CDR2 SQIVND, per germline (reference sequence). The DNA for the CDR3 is TGTGCCAGTAGTTTAACGACAGGGGAATATGTTGAAGCTTTCTTT. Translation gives CASSLTTGEYVEAFF.

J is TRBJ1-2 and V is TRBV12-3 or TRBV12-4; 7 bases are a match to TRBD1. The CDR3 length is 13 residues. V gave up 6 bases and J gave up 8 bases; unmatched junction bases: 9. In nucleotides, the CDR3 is TGTGCCAGCAGCCCGGGACAGCTGGTGGGCTACACCTTC. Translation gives CASSPGQLVGYTF.

In DNA, the CDR3 is TGTGCCAGCAGCGACAGGGTCCTCTATGGCTACACCTTC. Protein: CASSDRVLYGYTF. The chain has TRBV6-2 or TRBV6-3 and TRBJ1-2; 7 nucleotides match TRBD1. V lost 6 bases, J lost 4 bases, and 5 bases stayed unmatched. CDR3 length: 13 residues. Germline V lookup: CDR1 MNHEY, CDR2 SVGEGT.

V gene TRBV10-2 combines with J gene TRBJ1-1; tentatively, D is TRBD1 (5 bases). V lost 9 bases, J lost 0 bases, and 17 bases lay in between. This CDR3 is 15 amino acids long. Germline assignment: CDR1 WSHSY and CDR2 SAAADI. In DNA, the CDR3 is TGCGCCAGTGCCTTTGGGGGGGTACTGAACACTGAAGCTTTCTTT. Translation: CASAFGGVLNTEAFF.

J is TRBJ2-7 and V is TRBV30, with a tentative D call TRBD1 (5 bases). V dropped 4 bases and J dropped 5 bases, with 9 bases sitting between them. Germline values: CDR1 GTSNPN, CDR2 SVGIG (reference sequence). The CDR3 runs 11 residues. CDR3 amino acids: CAWTRTHEQYF. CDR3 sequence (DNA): TGTGCCTGGACCAGGACACACGAGCAGTACTTC.

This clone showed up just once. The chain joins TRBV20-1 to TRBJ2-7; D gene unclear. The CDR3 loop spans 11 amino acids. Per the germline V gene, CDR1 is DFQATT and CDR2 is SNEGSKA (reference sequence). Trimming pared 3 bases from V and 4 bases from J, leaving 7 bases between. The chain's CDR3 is CSASSTYEQYF. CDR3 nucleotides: TGCAGTGCTAGTTCTACGTACGAGCAGTACTTC.

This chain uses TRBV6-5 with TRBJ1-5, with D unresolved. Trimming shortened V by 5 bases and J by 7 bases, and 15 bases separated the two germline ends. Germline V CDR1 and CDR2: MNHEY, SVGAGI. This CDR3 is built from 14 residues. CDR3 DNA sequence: TGTGCCAGCAGTCCTACAGTGGGAGTACAGCCCCAGCATTTT. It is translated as CASSPTVGVQPQHF.

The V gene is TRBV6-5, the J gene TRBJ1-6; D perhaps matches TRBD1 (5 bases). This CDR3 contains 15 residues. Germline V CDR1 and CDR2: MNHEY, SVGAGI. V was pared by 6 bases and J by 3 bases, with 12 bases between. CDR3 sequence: CASSRVDNYNSPLHF. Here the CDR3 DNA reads TGTGCCAGCAGCCGAGTGGACAACTATAATTCACCCCTCCACTTT.

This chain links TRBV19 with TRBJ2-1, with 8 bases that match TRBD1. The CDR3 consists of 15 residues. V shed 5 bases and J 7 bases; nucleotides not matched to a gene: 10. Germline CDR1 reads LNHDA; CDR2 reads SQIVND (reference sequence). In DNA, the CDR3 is TGTGCCAGTAGTCTTCTTGGGACAGGAACAAATGAGCAGTTCTTC. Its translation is CASSLLGTGTNEQFF. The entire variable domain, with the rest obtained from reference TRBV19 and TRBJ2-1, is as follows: DGGITQSPKYLFRKEGQNVTLSCEQNLNHDAMYWYRQDPGQGLRLIYYSQIVNDFQKGDIAEGYSVSREKKESFPLTVTSAQKNPTAFYLCASSLLGTGTNEQFFGPGTRLTVL.

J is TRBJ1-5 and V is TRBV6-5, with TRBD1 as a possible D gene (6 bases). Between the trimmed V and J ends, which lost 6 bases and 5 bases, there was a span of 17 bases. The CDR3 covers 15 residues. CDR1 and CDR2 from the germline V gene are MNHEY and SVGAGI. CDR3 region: CASRRGGQGDQPQHF. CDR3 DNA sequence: TGTGCCAGCAGGCGGGGGGGGCAGGGCGATCAGCCCCAGCATTTT.

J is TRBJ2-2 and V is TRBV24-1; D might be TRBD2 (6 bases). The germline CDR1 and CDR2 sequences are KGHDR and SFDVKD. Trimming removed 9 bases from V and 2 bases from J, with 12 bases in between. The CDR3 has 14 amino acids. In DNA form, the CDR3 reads TGTGCCACCCAATCCGGGACTAACACCGGGGAGCTGTTTTTT. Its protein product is CATQSGTNTGELFF.

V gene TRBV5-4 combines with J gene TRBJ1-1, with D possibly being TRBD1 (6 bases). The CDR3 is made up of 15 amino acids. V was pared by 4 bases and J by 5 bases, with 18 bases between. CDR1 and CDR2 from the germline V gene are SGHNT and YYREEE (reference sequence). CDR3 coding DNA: TGTGCCAGCAGCCACACCTCACAGGGTAGGACTGAAGCTTTCTTT. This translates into CASSHTSQGRTEAFF.

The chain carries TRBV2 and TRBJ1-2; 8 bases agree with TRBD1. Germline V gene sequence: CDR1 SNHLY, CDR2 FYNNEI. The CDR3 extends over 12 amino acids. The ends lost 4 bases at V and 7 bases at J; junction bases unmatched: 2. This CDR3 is CASSGTGGGYTF. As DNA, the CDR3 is TGTGCCAGCAGTGGAACAGGGGGTGGCTACACCTTC.

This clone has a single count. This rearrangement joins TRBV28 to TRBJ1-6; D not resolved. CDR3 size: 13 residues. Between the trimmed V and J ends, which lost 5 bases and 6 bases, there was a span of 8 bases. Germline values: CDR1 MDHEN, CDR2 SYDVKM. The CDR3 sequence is CASSPTINSPLHF. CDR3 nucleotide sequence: TGTGCCAGCAGTCCGACAATTAATTCACCCCTCCACTTT.

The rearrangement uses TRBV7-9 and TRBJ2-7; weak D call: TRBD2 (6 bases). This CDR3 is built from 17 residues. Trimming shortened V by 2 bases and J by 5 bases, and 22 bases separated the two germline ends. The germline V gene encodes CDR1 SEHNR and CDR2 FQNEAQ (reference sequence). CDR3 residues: CASSLWFGGRERNEQYF. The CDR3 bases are TGTGCCAGCAGCTTATGGTTTGGAGGTCGGGAGAGAAACGAGCAGTACTTC.

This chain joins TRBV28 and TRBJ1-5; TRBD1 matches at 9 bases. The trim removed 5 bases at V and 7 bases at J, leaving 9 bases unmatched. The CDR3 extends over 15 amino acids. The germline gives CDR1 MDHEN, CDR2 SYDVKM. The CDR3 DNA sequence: TGTGCCAGCAGTAAGAACAGGGGGCTTCGGCAGCCCCAGCATTTT. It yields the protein CASSKNRGLRQPQHF.

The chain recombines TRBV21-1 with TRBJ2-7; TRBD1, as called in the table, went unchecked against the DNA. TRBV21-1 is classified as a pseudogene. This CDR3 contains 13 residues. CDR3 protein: CAIQTGGIYEQYF. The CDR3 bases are TGTGCCATCCAGACAGGAGGAATCTACGAGCAGTACTTC.

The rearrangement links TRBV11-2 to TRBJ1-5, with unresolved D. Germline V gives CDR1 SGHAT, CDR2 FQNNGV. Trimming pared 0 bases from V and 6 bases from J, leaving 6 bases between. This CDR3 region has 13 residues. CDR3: CASSLERAQPQHF. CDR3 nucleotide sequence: TGTGCCAGCAGCTTAGAGAGGGCTCAGCCCCAGCATTTT. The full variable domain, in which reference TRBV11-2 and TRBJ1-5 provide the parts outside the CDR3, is EAGVAQSPRYKIIEKRQSVAFWCNPISGHATLYWYQQILGQGPKLLIQFQNNGVVDDSQLPKDRFSAERLKGVDSTLKIQPAKLEDSAVYLCASSLERAQPQHFGDGTRLSIL.

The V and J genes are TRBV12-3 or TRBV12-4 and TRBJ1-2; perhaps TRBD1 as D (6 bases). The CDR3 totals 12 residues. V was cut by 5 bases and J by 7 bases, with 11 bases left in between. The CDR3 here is CASSTGTTGYTF. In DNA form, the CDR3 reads TGTGCCAGCAGTACGGGGACAACTGGCTACACCTTC.

Here the CDR3 DNA reads TGCAGTGCTAGTAAGGGGAGCGGGGAAGGCGGGGAGCTGTTTTTT. It translates to CSASKGSGEGGELFF. The rearrangement joins TRBV20-1 to TRBJ2-2; 7 bases map to TRBD2. The CDR3 is 15 residues long. CDR1 is DFQATT and CDR2 is SNEGSKA in the germline V gene (reference sequence). The V and J ends lost 3 bases and 7 bases, in that order; junction bases with no gene match: 11.

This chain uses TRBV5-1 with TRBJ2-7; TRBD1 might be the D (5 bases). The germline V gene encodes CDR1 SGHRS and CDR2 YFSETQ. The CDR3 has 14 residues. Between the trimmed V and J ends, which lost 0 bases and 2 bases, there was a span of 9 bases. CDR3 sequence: CASSLGDRAYEQYF. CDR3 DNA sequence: TGCGCCAGCAGCTTGGGCGACAGAGCCTACGAGCAGTACTTC. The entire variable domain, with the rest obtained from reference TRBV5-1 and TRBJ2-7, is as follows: KAGVTQTPRYLIKTRGQQVTLSCSPISGHRSVSWYQQTPGQGLQFLFEYFSETQRNKGNFPGRFSGRQFSNSRSEMNVSTLELGDSALYLCASSLGDRAYEQYFGPGTRLTVT.

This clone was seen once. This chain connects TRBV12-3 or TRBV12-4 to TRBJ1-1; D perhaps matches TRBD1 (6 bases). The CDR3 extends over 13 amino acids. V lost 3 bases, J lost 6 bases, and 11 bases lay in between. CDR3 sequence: CASSFLQGSEAFF. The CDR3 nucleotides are TGTGCCAGCAGTTTTTTACAGGGTTCTGAAGCTTTCTTT.

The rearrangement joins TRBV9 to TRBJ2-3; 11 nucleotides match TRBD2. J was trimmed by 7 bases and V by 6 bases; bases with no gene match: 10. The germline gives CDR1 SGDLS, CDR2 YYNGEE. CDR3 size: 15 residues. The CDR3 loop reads CASTLTSGEGNTQYF. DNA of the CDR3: TGTGCCAGCACCTTGACTAGCGGGGAGGGGAATACGCAGTATTTT.

The CDR3, as DNA: TGTGCCAGCAGCCAAGTTCCCGGTAGGGGGAGCCTCTCTGGGGCCAACGTCCTGACTTTC. Translated: CASSQVPGRGSLSGANVLTF. The chain couples TRBV3-1 (or the pseudogene TRBV3-2) to TRBJ2-6; TRBD1 is a possible D gene (6 bases). Looked up from germline, CDR1 is LGHDT and CDR2 is YNNKEL (reference sequence). The length of the CDR3 is 20 residues. V shed 1 base and J shed 0 bases, with 19 bases lying between them.

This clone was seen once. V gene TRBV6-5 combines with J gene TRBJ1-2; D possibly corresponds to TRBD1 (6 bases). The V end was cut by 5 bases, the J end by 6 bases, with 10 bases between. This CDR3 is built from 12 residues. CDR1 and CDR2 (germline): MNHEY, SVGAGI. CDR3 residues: CASSTGFDGYTF. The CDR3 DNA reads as TGTGCCAGCAGTACAGGGTTCGATGGCTACACCTTC.

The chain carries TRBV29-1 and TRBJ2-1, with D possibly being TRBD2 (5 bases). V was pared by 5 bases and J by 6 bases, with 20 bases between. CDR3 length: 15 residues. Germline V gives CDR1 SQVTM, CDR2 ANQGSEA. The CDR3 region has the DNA TGCAGCGTTCTCTTACTAGTGGGTATTTTCAATGAGCAGTTCTTC. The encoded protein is CSVLLLVGIFNEQFF.